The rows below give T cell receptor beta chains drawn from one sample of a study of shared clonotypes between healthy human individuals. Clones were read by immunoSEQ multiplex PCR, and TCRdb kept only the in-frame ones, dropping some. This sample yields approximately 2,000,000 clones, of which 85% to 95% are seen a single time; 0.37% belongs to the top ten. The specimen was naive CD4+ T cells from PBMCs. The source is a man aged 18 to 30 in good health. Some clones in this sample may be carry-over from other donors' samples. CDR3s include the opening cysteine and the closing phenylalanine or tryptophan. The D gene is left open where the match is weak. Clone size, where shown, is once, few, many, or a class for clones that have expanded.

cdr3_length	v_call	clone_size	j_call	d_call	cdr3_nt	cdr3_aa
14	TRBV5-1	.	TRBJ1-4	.	TGCGCCAGCAGTTTGAAACAGTTTGGCGAAAAACTGTTTTTT	CASSLKQFGEKLFF
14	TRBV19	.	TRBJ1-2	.	TGTGCCAGTAGTATAGCGGACACCCTCTATGGCTACACCTTC	CASSIADTLYGYTF
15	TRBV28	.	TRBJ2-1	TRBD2	TGTGCCAGCAGATATTTAGCGGGAGGTATCAATGAGCAGTTCTTC	CASRYLAGGINEQFF
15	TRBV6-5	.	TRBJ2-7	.	TGTGCCAGCACCCGGGGAGTCGTAGCCCCCTACGAGCAGTACTTC	CASTRGVVAPYEQYF
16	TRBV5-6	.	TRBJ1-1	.	TGTGCCAGCAGCTTGGTCACCGGCGGATCGAACACTGAAGCTTTCTTT	CASSLVTGGSNTEAFF
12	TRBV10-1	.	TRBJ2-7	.	TGCGCCGTCGCCGGGACCGACTTCGAGCAGTACTTC	CAVAGTDFEQYF
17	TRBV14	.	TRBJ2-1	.	TGTGCCAGCAGCCAAACGCTTCTAGCGCCCACGTACAATGAGCAGTTCTTC	CASSQTLLAPTYNEQFF
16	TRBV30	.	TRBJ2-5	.	TGTGCCTGGAGTGCCCGTTTAAGGAGGGGACAAGAGACCCAGTACTTC	CAWSARLRRGQETQYF
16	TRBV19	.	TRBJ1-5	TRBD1	TGTGCCAGTAGTATTGTTGGCAGGGGGGCTAATCAGCCCCAGCATTTT	CASSIVGRGANQPQHF
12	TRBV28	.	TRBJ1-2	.	TGTGCCAGCAGTTTTGGAGGGGTTGGCTACACCTTC	CASSFGGVGYTF
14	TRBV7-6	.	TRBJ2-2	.	TGTGCCAGCAGCCCCCAATCGCAGGCCGGGGAGCTGTTTTTT	CASSPQSQAGELFF
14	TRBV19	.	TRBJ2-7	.	TGTGCCAGTAGTATTCGGGGACGCTCCTACGAGCAGTACTTC	CASSIRGRSYEQYF
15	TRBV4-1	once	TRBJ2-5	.	TGCGCCAGCAGCCCGTCCCAGGGCTTCCAAGAGACCCAGTACTTC	CASSPSQGFQETQYF
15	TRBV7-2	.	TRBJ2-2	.	TGTGCCAGCAGCCTCGGATGGGTAGAGTACGGGGAGCTGTTTTTT	CASSLGWVEYGELFF
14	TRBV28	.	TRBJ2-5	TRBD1	TGTGCCAGCAGTACTGGGACAGCCCAAGAGACCCAGTACTTC	CASSTGTAQETQYF
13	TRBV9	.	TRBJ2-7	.	TGTGCCAGCAGCCCCCGGGACCTCTACGAGCAGTACTTC	CASSPRDLYEQYF
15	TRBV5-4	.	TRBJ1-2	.	TGTGCCAGCAGCTTGGGTACGGCTCGTGGCTATGGCTACACCTTC	CASSLGTARGYGYTF
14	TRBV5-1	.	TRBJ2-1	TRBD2	TGCGCCAGCAGCTCCGGGACTAGTGAAAATGAGCAGTTCTTC	CASSSGTSENEQFF
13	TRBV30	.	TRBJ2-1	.	TGTGCCTGGAAGGCGGGGTCCTACAATGAGCAGTTCTTC	CAWKAGSYNEQFF
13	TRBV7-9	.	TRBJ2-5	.	TGTGCCAGCAGCTTACGAGAAAAAGAGACCCAGTACTTC	CASSLREKETQYF
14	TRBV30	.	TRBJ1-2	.	TGTGCCTGGAGTGCCGCCCTGGGATTCTATGGCTACACCTTC	CAWSAALGFYGYTF
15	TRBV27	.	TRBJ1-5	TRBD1	TGTGCCAGCAGTCCCAGGGACAGGTTCAATCAGCCCCAGCATTTT	CASSPRDRFNQPQHF
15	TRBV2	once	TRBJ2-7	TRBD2	TGTGCCAGCAGTCGCGGGGGGGCTGACTCCTACGAGCAGTACTTC	CASSRGGADSYEQYF
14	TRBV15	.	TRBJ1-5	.	TGTGCCACCAGCAGAGATCCCAGCAATCAGCCCCAGCATTTT	CATSRDPSNQPQHF
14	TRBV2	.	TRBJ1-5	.	TGTGCCAGCACCGACCCCCAGGGAGCTCAGCCCCAGCATTTT	CASTDPQGAQPQHF
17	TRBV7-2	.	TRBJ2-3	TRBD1	TGTGCCAGCAGCTTAGCGCCCACCGGGACAGGCACAGATACGCAGTATTTT	CASSLAPTGTGTDTQYF
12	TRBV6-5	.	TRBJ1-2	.	TGTGCCAGCAGTTATCAGGGGTCTGGCTACACCTTC	CASSYQGSGYTF
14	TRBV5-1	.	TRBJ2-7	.	TGCGCCAGCAGCTTGATCGCGGGGACCTACGAGCAGTACTTC	CASSLIAGTYEQYF
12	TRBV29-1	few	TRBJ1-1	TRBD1	TGCAGCGTTGGACAGGGGGCAACTGAAGCTTTCTTT	CSVGQGATEAFF
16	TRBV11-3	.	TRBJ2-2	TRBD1	TGTGCCAGCAGCCCAGGACAGGAGACGAACACCGGGGAGCTGTTTTTT	CASSPGQETNTGELFF